This T cell receptor beta chain was recovered during a study of cytomegalovirus exposure and HLA in healthy donors. The CDR3 is 15 amino acids. V lost 6 bases, J lost 5 bases, and 13 bases stayed unmatched. Germline V gene data show CDR1 as SNHLY and CDR2 as FYNNEI. Study observations and caveats: Cytomegalovirus-associated status was assigned to fewer than 200 TCR beta chains.

Profiled with immunoSEQ multiplex PCR; TCRdb holds only in-frame clones, not every one. Of roughly 150,000 clones in the sample, approximately 94% are singletons; the top ten hold about 1.7%. This clone appeared a single time. As yet, its antigen is unknown. The origin of this receptor is a man aged 18 to 29 in good health and CMV-seropositive. The V gene is TRBV2, the J gene TRBJ2-7; TRBD1 matches at 7 bases. Sequencing was done on a sample of PBMCs. The CDR3 sequence is CASRKLDRDLNEQYF. The DNA for the CDR3 is TGTGCCAGCAGGAAATTAGACAGGGATTTAAACGAGCAGTACTTC.